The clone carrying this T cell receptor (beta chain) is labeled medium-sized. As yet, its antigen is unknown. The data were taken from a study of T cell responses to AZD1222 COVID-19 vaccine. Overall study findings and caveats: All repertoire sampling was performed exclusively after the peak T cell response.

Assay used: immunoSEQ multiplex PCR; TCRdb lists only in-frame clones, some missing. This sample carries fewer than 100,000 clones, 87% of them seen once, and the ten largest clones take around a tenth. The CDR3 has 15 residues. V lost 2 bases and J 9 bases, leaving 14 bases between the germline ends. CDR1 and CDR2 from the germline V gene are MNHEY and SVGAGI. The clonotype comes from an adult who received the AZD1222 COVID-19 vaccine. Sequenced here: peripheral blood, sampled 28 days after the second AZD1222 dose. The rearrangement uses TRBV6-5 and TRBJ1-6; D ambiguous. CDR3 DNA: TGTGCCAGCAGTTACGTATGGTTTATGGGTTCACCCCTCCACTTT. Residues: CASSYVWFMGSPLHF.